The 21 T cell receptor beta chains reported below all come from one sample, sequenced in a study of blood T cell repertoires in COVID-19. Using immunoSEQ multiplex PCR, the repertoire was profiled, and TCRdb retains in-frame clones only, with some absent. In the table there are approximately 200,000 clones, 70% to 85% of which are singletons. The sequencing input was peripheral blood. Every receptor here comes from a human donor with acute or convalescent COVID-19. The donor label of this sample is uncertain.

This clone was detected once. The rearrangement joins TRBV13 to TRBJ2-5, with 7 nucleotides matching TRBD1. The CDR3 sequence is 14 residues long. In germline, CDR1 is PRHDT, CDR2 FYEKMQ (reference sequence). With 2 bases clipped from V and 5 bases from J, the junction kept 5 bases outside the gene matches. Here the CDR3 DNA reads TGTGCCAGCAGCTTACGACAGGGTAGGGAGACCCAGTACTTC. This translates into CASSLRQGRETQYF. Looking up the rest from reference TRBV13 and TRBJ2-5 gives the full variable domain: AAGVIQSPRHLIKEKRETATLKCYPIPRHDTVYWYQQGPGQDPQFLISFYEKMQSDKGSIPDRFSAQQFSDYHSELNMSSLELGDSALYFCASSLRQGRETQYFGPGTRLLVL.

CDR3 bases: TGTGCCAGCAGTTCGACAGGTCCGGTTCGCAATCAGCCCCAGCATTTT. Its protein product is CASSSTGPVRNQPQHF. This rearrangement joins TRBV27 to TRBJ1-5; D perhaps matches TRBD1 (6 bases). This CDR3 has 16 amino acids. Between the trimmed V and J ends, which lost 4 bases and 2 bases, there was a span of 15 bases. Germline-derived CDR1 and CDR2 are MNHEY and SMNVEV (reference sequence).

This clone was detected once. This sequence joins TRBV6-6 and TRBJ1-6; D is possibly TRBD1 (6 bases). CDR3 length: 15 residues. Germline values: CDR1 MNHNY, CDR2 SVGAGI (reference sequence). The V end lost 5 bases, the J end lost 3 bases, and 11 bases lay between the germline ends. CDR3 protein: CASSPQQGYNSPLHF. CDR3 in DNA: TGTGCCAGCAGTCCCCAACAGGGCTATAATTCACCCCTCCACTTT.

CDR3 region: CASSFVTGVGELFF. The CDR3 DNA reads TGTGCCAGCAGCTTTGTAACGGGTGTCGGGGAGCTGTTTTTT. The rearrangement joins TRBV11-2 to TRBJ2-2, with D hard to call. This CDR3 comprises 14 residues. The germline V gene encodes CDR1 SGHAT and CDR2 FQNNGV. The V end lost 3 bases, the J end lost 7 bases, and 12 bases lay between the germline ends.

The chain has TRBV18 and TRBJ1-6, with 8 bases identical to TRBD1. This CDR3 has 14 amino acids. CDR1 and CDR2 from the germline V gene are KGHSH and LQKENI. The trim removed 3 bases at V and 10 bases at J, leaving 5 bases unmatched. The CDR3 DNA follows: TGTGCCAGCTCACCGACAGGGGTGAGCTCACCCCTCCACTTT. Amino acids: CASSPTGVSSPLHF.

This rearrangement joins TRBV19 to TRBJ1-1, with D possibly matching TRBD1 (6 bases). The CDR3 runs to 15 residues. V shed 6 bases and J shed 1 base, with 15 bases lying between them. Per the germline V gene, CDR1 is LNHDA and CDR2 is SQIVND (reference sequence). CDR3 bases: TGTGCCAGTAGGACCCGGGGGGGGCCGAACACTGAAGCTTTCTTT. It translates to CASRTRGGPNTEAFF.

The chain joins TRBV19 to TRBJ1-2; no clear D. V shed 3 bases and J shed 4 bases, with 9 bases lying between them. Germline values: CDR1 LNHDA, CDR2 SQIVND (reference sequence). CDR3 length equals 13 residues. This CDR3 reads CASSIQVTYGYTF. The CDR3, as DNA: TGTGCCAGTAGTATTCAGGTTACCTATGGCTACACCTTC.

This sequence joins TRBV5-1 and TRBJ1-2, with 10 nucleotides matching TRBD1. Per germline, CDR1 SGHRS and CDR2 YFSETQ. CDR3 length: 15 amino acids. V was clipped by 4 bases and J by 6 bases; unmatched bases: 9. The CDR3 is CASSQTAGTGDGYTF. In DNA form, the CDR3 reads TGCGCCAGCAGCCAGACCGCCGGGACAGGGGATGGCTACACCTTC. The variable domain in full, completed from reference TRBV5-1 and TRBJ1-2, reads KAGVTQTPRYLIKTRGQQVTLSCSPISGHRSVSWYQQTPGQGLQFLFEYFSETQRNKGNFPGRFSGRQFSNSRSEMNVSTLELGDSALYLCASSQTAGTGDGYTFGSGTRLTVV.

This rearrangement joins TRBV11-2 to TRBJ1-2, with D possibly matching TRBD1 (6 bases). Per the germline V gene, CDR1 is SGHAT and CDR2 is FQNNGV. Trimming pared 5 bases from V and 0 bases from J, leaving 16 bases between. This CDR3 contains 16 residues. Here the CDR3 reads CASSPQFYRANYGYTF. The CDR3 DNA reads TGTGCCAGCAGCCCTCAATTTTACAGGGCTAACTATGGCTACACCTTC.

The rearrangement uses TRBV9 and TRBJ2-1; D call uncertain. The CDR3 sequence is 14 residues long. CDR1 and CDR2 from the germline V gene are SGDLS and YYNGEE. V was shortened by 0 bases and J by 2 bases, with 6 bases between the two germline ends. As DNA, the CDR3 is TGTGCCAGCAGCGTAGTCAGCGCCTACAATGAGCAGTTCTTC. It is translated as CASSVVSAYNEQFF.

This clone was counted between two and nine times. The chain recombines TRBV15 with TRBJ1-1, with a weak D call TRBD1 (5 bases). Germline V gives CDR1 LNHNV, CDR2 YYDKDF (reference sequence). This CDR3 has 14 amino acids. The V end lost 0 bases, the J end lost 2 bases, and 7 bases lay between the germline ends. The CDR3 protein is CATSRETDNTEAFF. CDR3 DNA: TGTGCCACCAGCAGAGAGACAGATAACACTGAAGCTTTCTTT.

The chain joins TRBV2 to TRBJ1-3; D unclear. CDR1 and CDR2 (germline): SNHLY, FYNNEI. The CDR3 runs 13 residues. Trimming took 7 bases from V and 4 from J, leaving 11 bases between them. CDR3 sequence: CASTTFRGNTIYF. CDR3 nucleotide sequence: TGTGCCAGCACCACGTTTCGGGGAAACACCATATATTTT.

CDR3 coding DNA: TGTGCCAGCAGGATGGGACAGGGTGGTGGCTACACCTTC. The encoded protein is CASRMGQGGGYTF. The chain combines TRBV6-5 with TRBJ1-2; 9 nucleotides agree with TRBD1. Per the germline V gene, CDR1 is MNHEY and CDR2 is SVGAGI. V trimming: 6 bases; J trimming: 7 bases; junction bases outside the gene matches: 6. The CDR3 spans 13 residues.

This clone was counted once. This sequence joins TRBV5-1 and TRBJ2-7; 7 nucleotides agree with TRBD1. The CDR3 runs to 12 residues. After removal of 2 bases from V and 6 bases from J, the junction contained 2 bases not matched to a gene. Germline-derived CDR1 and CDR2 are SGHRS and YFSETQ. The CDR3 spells CASSLQGFEQYF. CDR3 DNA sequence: TGCGCCAGCAGCTTACAGGGGTTCGAGCAGTACTTC.

CDR3 bases: TGTGCCAGCAGCCTCCCCTACGTATCCTACAATGAGCAGTTCTTC. It is translated as CASSLPYVSYNEQFF. J is TRBJ2-1 and V is TRBV11-2; no clear D gene. Trimming removed 5 bases at V and 1 base at J, with 12 bases between. The germline gives CDR1 SGHAT, CDR2 FQNNGV. The CDR3 spans 15 residues.

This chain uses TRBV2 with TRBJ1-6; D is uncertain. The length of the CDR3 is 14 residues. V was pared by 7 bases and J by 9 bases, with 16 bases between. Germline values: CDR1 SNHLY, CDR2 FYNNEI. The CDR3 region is CASTGESQISPLHF. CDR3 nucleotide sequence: TGTGCCAGCACCGGCGAATCACAGATTTCACCCCTCCACTTT. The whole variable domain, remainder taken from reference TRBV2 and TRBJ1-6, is EPEVTQTPSHQVTQMGQEVILRCVPISNHLYFYWYRQILGQKVEFLVSFYNNEISEKSEIFDDQFSVERPDGSNFTLKIRSTKLEDSAMYFCASTGESQISPLHFGNGTRLTVT.

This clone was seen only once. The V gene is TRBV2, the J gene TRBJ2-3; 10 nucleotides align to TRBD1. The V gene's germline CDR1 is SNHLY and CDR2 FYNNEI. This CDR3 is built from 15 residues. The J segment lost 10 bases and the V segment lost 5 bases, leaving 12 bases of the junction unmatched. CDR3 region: CASSRTGTGDRSQYF. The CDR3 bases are TGTGCCAGCAGTCGCACCGGGACAGGGGATAGATCGCAGTATTTT.

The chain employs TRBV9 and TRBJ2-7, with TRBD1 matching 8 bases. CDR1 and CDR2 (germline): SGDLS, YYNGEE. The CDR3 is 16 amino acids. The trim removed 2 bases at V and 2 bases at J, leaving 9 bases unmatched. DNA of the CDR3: TGTGCCAGCAGCGTGGCCCAGACAGGGGACACCTACGAGCAGTACTTC. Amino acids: CASSVAQTGDTYEQYF.

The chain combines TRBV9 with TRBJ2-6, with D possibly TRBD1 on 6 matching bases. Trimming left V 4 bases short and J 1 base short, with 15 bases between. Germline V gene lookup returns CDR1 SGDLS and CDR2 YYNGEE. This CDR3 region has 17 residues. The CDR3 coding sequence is TGTGCCAGCAGCTTAGGACAGTTTCCTTCTGGGGCCAACGTCCTGACTTTC. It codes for CASSLGQFPSGANVLTF.

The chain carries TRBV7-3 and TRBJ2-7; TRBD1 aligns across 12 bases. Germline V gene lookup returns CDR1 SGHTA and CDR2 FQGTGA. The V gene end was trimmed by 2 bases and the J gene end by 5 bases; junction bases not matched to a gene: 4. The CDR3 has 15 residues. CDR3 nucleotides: TGTGCCAGCAGCTTACAGGGACAGGGGGCCCACGAGCAGTACTTC. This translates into CASSLQGQGAHEQYF.

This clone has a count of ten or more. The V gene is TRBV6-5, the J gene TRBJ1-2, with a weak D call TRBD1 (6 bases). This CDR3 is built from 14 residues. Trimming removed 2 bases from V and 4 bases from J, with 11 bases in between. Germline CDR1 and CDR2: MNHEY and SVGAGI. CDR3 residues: CASSYQQGSYGYTF. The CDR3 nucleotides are TGTGCCAGCAGTTACCAACAGGGTAGCTATGGCTACACCTTC.